The 21 T cell receptor beta chains presented below share a single source sample, sequenced in a study of neoadjuvant nivolumab and ipilimumab in lung cancer. The data were produced by immunoSEQ multiplex PCR, yet TCRdb's version contains in-frame clones alone and is incomplete. The sample lists tens of thousands of clones, about 88% occurring once. The sequences come from peripheral blood, collected before neoadjuvant nivolumab, alone or with ipilimumab. Receptors were obtained from an adult with non-small cell lung cancer.

This chain uses TRBV2 with TRBJ2-7; a weak D match, TRBD2 (5 bases). The V and J ends lost 8 bases and 0 bases respectively, with 17 bases between them. Germline lookup yields CDR1 SNHLY and CDR2 FYNNEI. This CDR3 spans 15 amino acids. CDR3 DNA sequence: TGTGCCAGCCGAAGGACTGCCACGAGCTCCTACGAGCAGTACTTC. This gives the protein CASRRTATSSYEQYF.

The J gene is TRBJ2-5, the V gene TRBV2, with D hard to call. Per germline, CDR1 SNHLY and CDR2 FYNNEI. The CDR3 runs to 11 residues. Trimming pared 6 bases from V and 6 bases from J, leaving 8 bases between. As DNA, the CDR3 is TGTGCCAGCAGCCTAGAGCAGACCCAGTACTTC. Amino acid sequence: CASSLEQTQYF.

The CDR3 loop reads CASSYFVGGDTQYF. Written as DNA, the CDR3 is TGTGCCAGCAGCTACTTTGTAGGGGGGGATACGCAGTATTTT. The chain combines TRBV5-4 with TRBJ2-3, with D tentatively TRBD1 or TRBD2 (6 bases each). The CDR3 is 14 residues long. Germline V lookup: CDR1 SGHNT, CDR2 YYREEE (reference sequence). Trimming left V 3 bases short and J 6 bases short, with 14 bases between.

The chain carries TRBV7-3 and TRBJ1-1; TRBD1 aligns across 7 bases. This CDR3 region has 15 residues. Germline V gene lookup returns CDR1 SGHTA and CDR2 FQGTGA. After removal of 6 bases from V and 1 base from J, the junction contained 8 bases not matched to a gene. CDR3 DNA: TGTGCCAGCAGTCAAACAGGGGTTTCGAACACTGAAGCTTTCTTT. Residues: CASSQTGVSNTEAFF.

The chain recombines TRBV5-1 with TRBJ2-7, with D perhaps TRBD2 (5 bases). This CDR3 contains 12 residues. Germline V lookup: CDR1 SGHRS, CDR2 YFSETQ. The ends were cut back, 5 bases at V and 4 bases at J, with 10 bases in the middle. The CDR3 DNA sequence: TGCGCCAGCAGTTCCTCGGGGTACGAGCAGTACTTC. This translates into CASSSSGYEQYF.

The chain uses TRBV6-1 and TRBJ2-1; 11 nucleotides match TRBD2. The junction had 12 bases not matched to a gene; V was cut back by 2 bases and J by 3 bases. The germline CDR1 and CDR2 sequences are MNHNS and SASEGT. The CDR3 consists of 19 residues. The CDR3 sequence: CASSEFGTSGRTNYNEQFF. CDR3 DNA sequence: TGTGCCAGCAGTGAATTTGGTACTAGCGGGAGAACCAACTACAATGAGCAGTTCTTC.

The rearrangement links TRBV7-8 to TRBJ1-1; 11 nucleotides line up with TRBD1. The CDR3 totals 17 residues. Germline V gives CDR1 SGHVS, CDR2 FQNEAQ. J gave up 1 base and V 5 bases, and 9 bases lay outside the gene matches. The CDR3 DNA sequence: TGTGCCAGCAGCACGAGGGACAGGGGGATGACGAACACTGAAGCTTTCTTT. Translation: CASSTRDRGMTNTEAFF.

The chain combines TRBV28 with TRBJ2-2; 8 nucleotides line up with TRBD1. Germline V CDR1 and CDR2: MDHEN, SYDVKM. V shed 6 bases and J 6 bases; nucleotides not matched to a gene: 9. This CDR3 region has 15 residues. The CDR3 reads CASSPPDRAAGELFF. The CDR3 region has the DNA TGTGCCAGCAGCCCCCCGGACAGGGCCGCCGGGGAGCTGTTTTTT.

This chain connects TRBV5-1 to TRBJ2-7; 11 nucleotides line up with TRBD1. V shed 4 bases, J shed 7 bases, and the junction held 7 bases outside the gene matches. From germline, CDR1 is SGHRS and CDR2 YFSETQ. The CDR3 spans 14 residues. The CDR3 spells CASSPGQGAGEQYF. In DNA, the CDR3 is TGCGCCAGCAGCCCTGGACAGGGGGCGGGGGAGCAGTACTTC.

The sample holds one count of this clone. This chain uses TRBV7-2 with TRBJ2-2; possibly TRBD1 for D (5 bases). This CDR3 has 14 amino acids. Trimming pared 2 bases from V and 4 bases from J, leaving 8 bases between. Germline-derived CDR1 and CDR2 are SGHTA and FQGNSA. CDR3 sequence: CASSLQGPTGELFF. The CDR3 bases are TGTGCCAGCAGCTTACAGGGCCCCACCGGGGAGCTGTTTTTT.

V and J are TRBV11-3 and TRBJ1-1; D is ambiguous. The germline gives CDR1 SGHNT, CDR2 YENEEA. Trimming cost V 5 bases and J 1 base, with 14 bases left between them. The CDR3 covers 15 residues. The CDR3 is CASSPAGGRNTEAFF. DNA of the CDR3: TGTGCCAGCAGCCCCGCTGGAGGTCGGAACACTGAAGCTTTCTTT.

J is TRBJ1-1 and V is TRBV7-9; no firm D call. This CDR3 contains 13 residues. Germline CDR1 reads SEHNR; CDR2 reads FQNEAQ (reference sequence). The V end lost 3 bases, the J end lost 1 base, and 6 bases lay between the germline ends. The CDR3 DNA is TGTGCCAGCAGCTTTGCAGGGAACACTGAAGCTTTCTTT. This sequence encodes CASSFAGNTEAFF.

The V call is TRBV5-1, the J call TRBJ2-3; D uncertain. CDR3 length: 14 residues. The V end was cut by 0 bases, the J end by 10 bases, with 15 bases between. Germline V gene data show CDR1 as SGHRS and CDR2 as YFSETQ. The CDR3 protein is CASSLGWGESSQYF. The CDR3 DNA sequence: TGCGCCAGCAGCTTGGGGTGGGGTGAGTCGTCGCAGTATTTT.

This chain links TRBV10-2 with TRBJ2-1; TRBD2 matches 8 bases. After removal of 3 bases from V and 8 bases from J, the junction contained 9 bases not matched to a gene. The CDR3 runs 15 residues. Germline assignment: CDR1 WSHSY and CDR2 SAAADI. In DNA, the CDR3 is TGCGCCAGCAGTGATGCCGGGACTAGTTCCGATGAGCAGTTCTTC. It yields the protein CASSDAGTSSDEQFF.

This clone was recorded a few times. This chain joins TRBV19 and TRBJ2-7; D ambiguous. V was shortened by 3 bases and J by 5 bases, with 11 bases between the two germline ends. Germline CDR1 LNHDA, CDR2 SQIVND (reference sequence). CDR3 length: 13 residues. Written as DNA, the CDR3 is TGTGCCAGTAGTATGCGTTCAGCCCACGAGCAGTACTTC. This sequence encodes CASSMRSAHEQYF. Drawing the rest from reference TRBV19 and TRBJ2-7, the complete variable domain is DGGITQSPKYLFRKEGQNVTLSCEQNLNHDAMYWYRQDPGQGLRLIYYSQIVNDFQKGDIAEGYSVSREKKESFPLTVTSAQKNPTAFYLCASSMRSAHEQYFGPGTRLTVT.

J is TRBJ2-1 and V is TRBV5-1; D gene uncertain. V lost 4 bases and J lost 4, with 12 bases in between. The CDR3 loop spans 14 amino acids. Germline loops: CDR1 SGHRS, CDR2 YFSETQ. The CDR3 DNA sequence: TGCGCCAGCAGCGGCGGCCAGCTGTACAATGAGCAGTTCTTC. Encoded protein: CASSGGQLYNEQFF.

The V gene is TRBV5-4, the J gene TRBJ2-4; D might be TRBD2 (5 bases). The CDR3 spans 16 residues. Germline V CDR1 and CDR2: SGHNT, YYREEE (reference sequence). Trimming stripped 3 bases from V and 1 base from J, with 14 bases between. The CDR3 sequence is CASSSPRETAKNIQYF. DNA of the CDR3: TGTGCCAGCAGCTCCCCGAGGGAGACGGCCAAAAACATTCAGTACTTC. The variable domain in full, with the rest retrieved from reference TRBV5-4 and TRBJ2-4, is ETGVTQSPTHLIKTRGQQVTLRCSSQSGHNTVSWYQQALGQGPQFIFQYYREEENGRGNFPPRFSGLQFPNYSSELNVNALELDDSALYLCASSSPRETAKNIQYFGAGTRLSVL.

The V call is TRBV5-4, the J call TRBJ2-2; TRBD1 aligns across 9 bases. CDR3 length: 17 residues. The V gene's germline CDR1 is SGHNT and CDR2 YYREEE (reference sequence). V trimming: 2 bases; J trimming: 3 bases; junction bases outside the gene matches: 8. CDR3 coding DNA: TGTGCCAGCAGCTTATATAACAGGGGGCGCGACACCGGGGAGCTGTTTTTT. It encodes CASSLYNRGRDTGELFF. The variable domain in full, with the rest retrieved from reference TRBV5-4 and TRBJ2-2, is ETGVTQSPTHLIKTRGQQVTLRCSSQSGHNTVSWYQQALGQGPQFIFQYYREEENGRGNFPPRFSGLQFPNYSSELNVNALELDDSALYLCASSLYNRGRDTGELFFGEGSRLTVL.

The chain joins TRBV4-1 to TRBJ2-7; D unresolved. Per the germline V gene, CDR1 is MGHRA and CDR2 is YSYEKL. CDR3 length: 13 amino acids. V lost 0 bases and J lost 4, with 7 bases in between. The DNA for the CDR3 is TGCGCCAGCAGCCAAGATTGGGATTACGAGCAGTACTTC. It translates to CASSQDWDYEQYF.

V is TRBV19 and J is TRBJ2-3, with D perhaps TRBD2 (7 bases). Germline CDR1 reads LNHDA; CDR2 reads SQIVND (reference sequence). The ends were cut back, 9 bases at V and 4 bases at J, with 17 bases in the middle. This CDR3 is built from 14 residues. CDR3 coding DNA: TGTGCCAGCGCGGGGGCCCCTGGCCCAGATACGCAGTATTTT. Amino acids: CASAGAPGPDTQYF.

This chain uses TRBV27 with TRBJ2-3; D is possibly TRBD1 (6 bases). V gave up 5 bases and J gave up 0 bases, with 15 bases separating them. The CDR3 is 16 residues long. CDR1 MNHEY and CDR2 SMNVEV come from the germline V gene (reference sequence). The CDR3 DNA sequence: TGTGCCAGCAGTGCCGGGACACAGGTTAGCACAGATACGCAGTATTTT. Amino acids: CASSAGTQVSTDTQYF.